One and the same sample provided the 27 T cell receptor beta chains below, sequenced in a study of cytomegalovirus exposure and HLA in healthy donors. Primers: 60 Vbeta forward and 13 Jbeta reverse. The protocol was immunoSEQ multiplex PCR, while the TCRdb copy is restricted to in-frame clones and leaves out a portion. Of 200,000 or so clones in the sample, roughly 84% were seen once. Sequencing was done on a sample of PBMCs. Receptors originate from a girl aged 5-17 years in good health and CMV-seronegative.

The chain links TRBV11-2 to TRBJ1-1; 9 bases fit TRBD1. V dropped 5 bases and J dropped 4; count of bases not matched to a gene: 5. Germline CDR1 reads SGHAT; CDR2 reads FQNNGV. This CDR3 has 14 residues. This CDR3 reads CASSRRTGVTEAFF. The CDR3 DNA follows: TGTGCCAGCAGCCGACGGACAGGGGTCACTGAAGCTTTCTTT.

The CDR3 region has the DNA TGTGCCAGCAGTGGGGCTTTTGGGACTAGAGTTGGCACTGAAGCTTTCTTT. Translated, it gives CASSGAFGTRVGTEAFF. This chain connects TRBV6-1 to TRBJ1-1; D possibly corresponds to TRBD1 (5 bases). This CDR3 region has 17 residues. The V gene's germline CDR1 is MNHNS and CDR2 SASEGT. Trimming stripped 4 bases from V and 4 bases from J, with 22 bases between.

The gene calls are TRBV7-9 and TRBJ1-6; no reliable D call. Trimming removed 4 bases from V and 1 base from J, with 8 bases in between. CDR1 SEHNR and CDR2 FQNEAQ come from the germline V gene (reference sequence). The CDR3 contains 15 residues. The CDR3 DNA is TGTGCCAGCAGCTATGGCATATCCTATAATTCACCCCTCCACTTT. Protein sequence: CASSYGISYNSPLHF.

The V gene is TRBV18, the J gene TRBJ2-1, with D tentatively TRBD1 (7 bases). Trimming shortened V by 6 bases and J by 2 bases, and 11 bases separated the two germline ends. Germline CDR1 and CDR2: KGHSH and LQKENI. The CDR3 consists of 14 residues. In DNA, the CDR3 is TGTGCCAGCTCCCCAGGGGGGACCTACAATGAGCAGTTCTTC. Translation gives CASSPGGTYNEQFF.

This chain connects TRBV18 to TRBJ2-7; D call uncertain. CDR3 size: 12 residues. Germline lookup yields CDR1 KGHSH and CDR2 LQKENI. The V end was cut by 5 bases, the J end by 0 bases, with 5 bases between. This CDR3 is CASSSSSYEQYF. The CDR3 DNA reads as TGTGCCAGCTCATCGAGCTCCTACGAGCAGTACTTC.

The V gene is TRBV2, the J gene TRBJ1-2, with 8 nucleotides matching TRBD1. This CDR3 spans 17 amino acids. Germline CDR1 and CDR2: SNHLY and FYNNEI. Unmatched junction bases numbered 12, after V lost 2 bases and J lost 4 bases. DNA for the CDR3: TGTGCCAGCAGTGAAATGAAGGACAGGGTAGGGATCTATGGCTACACCTTC. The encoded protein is CASSEMKDRVGIYGYTF. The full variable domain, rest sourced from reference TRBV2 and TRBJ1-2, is EPEVTQTPSHQVTQMGQEVILRCVPISNHLYFYWYRQILGQKVEFLVSFYNNEISEKSEIFDDQFSVERPDGSNFTLKIRSTKLEDSAMYFCASSEMKDRVGIYGYTFGSGTRLTVV.

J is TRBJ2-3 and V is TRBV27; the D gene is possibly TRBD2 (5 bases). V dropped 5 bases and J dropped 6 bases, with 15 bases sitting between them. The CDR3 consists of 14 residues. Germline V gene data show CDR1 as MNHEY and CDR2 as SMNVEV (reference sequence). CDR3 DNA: TGTGCCAGCAGTCTGGCTAGCTATTCCGATACGCAGTATTTT. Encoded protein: CASSLASYSDTQYF.

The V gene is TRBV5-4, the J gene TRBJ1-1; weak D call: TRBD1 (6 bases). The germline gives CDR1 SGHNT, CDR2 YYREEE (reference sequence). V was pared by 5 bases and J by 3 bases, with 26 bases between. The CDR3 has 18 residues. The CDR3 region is CASRREANGQRTYTEAFF. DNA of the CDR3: TGTGCCAGCAGACGTGAGGCCAACGGACAGAGAACTTACACTGAAGCTTTCTTT.

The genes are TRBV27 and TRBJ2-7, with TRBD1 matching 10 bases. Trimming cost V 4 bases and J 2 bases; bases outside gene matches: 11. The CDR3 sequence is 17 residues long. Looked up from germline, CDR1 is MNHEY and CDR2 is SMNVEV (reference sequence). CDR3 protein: CASSSVATGGIAYEQYF. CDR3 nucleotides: TGTGCCAGCAGTTCCGTAGCGACAGGGGGCATCGCCTACGAGCAGTACTTC.

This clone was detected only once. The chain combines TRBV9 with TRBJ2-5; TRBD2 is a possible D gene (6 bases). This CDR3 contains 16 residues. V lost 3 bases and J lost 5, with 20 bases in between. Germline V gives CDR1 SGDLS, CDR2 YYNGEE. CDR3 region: CASSGRDSRGRETQYF. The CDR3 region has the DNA TGTGCCAGCAGCGGCCGGGACTCCAGAGGCCGGGAGACCCAGTACTTC.

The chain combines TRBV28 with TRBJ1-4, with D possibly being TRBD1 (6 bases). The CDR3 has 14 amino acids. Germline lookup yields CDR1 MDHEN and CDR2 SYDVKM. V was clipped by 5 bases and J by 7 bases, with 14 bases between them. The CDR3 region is CASSRTAQGEKLFF. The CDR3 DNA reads TGTGCCAGCAGTAGGACAGCTCAAGGTGAAAAACTGTTTTTT.

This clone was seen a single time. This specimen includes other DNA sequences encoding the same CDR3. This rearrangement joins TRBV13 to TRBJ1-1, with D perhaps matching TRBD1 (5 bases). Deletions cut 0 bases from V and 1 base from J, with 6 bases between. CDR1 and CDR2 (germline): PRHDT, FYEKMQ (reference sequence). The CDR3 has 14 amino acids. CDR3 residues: CASSLGQGNTEAFF. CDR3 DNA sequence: TGTGCCAGCAGCTTAGGGCAGGGGAACACTGAAGCTTTCTTT.

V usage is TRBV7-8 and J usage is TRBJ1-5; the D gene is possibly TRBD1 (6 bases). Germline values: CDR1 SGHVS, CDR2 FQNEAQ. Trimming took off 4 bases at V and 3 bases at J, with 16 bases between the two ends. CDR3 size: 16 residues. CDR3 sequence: CASSSYPTGNNQPQHF. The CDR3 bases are TGTGCCAGCAGCTCCTATCCGACAGGAAACAATCAGCCCCAGCATTTT.

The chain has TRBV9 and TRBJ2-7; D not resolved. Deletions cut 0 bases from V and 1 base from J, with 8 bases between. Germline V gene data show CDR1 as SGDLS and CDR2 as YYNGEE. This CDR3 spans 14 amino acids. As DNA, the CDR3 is TGTGCCAGCAGCGTAGCTGTCAGGTCCTACGAGCAGTACTTC. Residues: CASSVAVRSYEQYF.

CDR3 residues: CASSLLGGQSDTQYF. The CDR3 DNA reads TGTGCCAGCAGCTTATTGGGGGGGCAGTCAGATACGCAGTATTTT. The chain employs TRBV7-3 and TRBJ2-3, with D maybe TRBD2 (7 bases). The V end lost 2 bases, the J end lost 4 bases, and 13 bases lay between the germline ends. The CDR3 is 15 amino acids. CDR1 and CDR2 from the germline V gene are SGHTA and FQGTGA.

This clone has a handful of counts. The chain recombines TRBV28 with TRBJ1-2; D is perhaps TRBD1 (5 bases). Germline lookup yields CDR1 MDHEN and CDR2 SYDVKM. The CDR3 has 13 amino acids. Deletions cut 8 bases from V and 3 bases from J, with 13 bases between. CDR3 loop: CASFGDSYYGYTF. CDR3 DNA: TGTGCCAGCTTTGGAGACAGCTACTATGGCTACACCTTC.

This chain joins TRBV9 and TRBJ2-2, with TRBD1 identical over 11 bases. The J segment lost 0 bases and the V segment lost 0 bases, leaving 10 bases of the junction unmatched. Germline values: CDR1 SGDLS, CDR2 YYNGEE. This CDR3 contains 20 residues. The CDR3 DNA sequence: TGTGCCAGCAGCGTAGGAAGGACAGGGGGCCCCGCTGCGAACACCGGGGAGCTGTTTTTT. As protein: CASSVGRTGGPAANTGELFF.

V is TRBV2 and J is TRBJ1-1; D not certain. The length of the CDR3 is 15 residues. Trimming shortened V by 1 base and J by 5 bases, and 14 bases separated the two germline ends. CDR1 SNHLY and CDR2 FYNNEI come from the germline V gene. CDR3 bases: TGTGCCAGCAGTGAAGGGAGGACGCCCGTGACTGAAGCTTTCTTT. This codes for CASSEGRTPVTEAFF.

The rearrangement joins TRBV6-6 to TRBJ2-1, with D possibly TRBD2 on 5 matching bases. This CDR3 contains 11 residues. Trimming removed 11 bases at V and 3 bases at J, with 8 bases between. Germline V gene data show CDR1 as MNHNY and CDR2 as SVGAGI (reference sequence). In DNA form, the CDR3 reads TGTGCCCACGGGGACTACAATGAGCAGTTCTTC. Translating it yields CAHGDYNEQFF.

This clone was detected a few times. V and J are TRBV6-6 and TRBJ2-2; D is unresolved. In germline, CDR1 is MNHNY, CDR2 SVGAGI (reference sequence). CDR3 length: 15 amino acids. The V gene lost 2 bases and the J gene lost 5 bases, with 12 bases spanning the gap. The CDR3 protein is CASSYQSLRTGELFF. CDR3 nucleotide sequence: TGTGCCAGCAGTTACCAATCTTTGAGGACCGGGGAGCTGTTTTTT.

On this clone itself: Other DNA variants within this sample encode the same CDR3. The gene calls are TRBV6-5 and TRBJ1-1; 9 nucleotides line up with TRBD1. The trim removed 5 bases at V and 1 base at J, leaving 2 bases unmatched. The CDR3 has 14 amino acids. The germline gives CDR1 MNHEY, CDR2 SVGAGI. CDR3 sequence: CASSPDRGNTEAFF. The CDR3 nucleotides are TGTGCCAGCAGTCCGGACAGGGGGAACACTGAAGCTTTCTTT.

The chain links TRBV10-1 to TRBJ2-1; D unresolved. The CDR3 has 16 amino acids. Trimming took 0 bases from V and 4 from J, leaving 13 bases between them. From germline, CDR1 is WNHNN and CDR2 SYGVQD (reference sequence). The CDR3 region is CASSESPQKIYNEQFF. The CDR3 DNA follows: TGCGCCAGCAGTGAGTCTCCCCAGAAGATTTACAATGAGCAGTTCTTC.

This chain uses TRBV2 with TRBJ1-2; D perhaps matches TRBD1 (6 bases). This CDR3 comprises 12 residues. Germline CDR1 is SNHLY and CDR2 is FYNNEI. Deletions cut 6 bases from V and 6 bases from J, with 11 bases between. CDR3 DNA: TGTGCCAGCAGCCCACAGGGTCATGGCTACACCTTC. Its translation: CASSPQGHGYTF.

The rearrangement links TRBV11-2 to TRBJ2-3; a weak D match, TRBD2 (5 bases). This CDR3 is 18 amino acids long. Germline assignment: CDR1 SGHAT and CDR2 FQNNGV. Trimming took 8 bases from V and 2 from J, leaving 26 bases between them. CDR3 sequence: CASARPIRRTSVTDTQYF. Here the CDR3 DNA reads TGTGCCAGCGCCCGGCCCATCAGACGGACTTCTGTCACAGATACGCAGTATTTT.

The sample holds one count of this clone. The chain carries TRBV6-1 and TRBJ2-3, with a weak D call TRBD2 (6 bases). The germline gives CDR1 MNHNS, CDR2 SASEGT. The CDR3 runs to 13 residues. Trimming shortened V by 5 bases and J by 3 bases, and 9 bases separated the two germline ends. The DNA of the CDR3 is TGTGCCAGCAGTCCGGGGGTTACAGATACGCAGTATTTT. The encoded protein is CASSPGVTDTQYF.

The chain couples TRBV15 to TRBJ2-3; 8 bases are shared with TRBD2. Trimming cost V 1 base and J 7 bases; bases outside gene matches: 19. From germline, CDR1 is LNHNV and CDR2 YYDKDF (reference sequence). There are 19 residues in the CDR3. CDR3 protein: CATSRVGGALTGGDHTQYF. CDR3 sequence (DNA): TGTGCCACCAGCAGAGTCGGGGGGGCCCTCACGGGAGGAGACCATACGCAGTATTTT. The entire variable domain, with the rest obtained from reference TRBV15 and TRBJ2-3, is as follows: DAMVIQNPRYQVTQFGKPVTLSCSQTLNHNVMYWYQQKSSQAPKLLFHYYDKDFNNEADTPDNFQSRRPNTSFCFLDIRSPGLGDTAMYLCATSRVGGALTGGDHTQYFGPGTRLTVL.

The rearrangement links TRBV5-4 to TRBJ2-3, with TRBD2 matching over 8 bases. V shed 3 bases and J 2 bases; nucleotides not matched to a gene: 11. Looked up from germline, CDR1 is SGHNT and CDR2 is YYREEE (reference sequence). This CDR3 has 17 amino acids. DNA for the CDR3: TGTGCCAGCAGCTCGGATTTGGCGGGGGGACCCACAGATACGCAGTATTTT. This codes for CASSSDLAGGPTDTQYF. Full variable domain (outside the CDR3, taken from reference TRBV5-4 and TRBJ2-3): ETGVTQSPTHLIKTRGQQVTLRCSSQSGHNTVSWYQQALGQGPQFIFQYYREEENGRGNFPPRFSGLQFPNYSSELNVNALELDDSALYLCASSSDLAGGPTDTQYFGPGTRLTVL.